Each of the 2 T cell receptor beta chains below was sequenced from the same sample in a study of T cell repertoires in cytomegalovirus infection. Their cognate antigens are unknown. TCRdb reprocessed the reads via MiXCR and lists one record per CDR3 protein. The sample shows hundreds of thousands of distinct CDR3 sequences, approximately 33% of them seen only once. Sequenced material: cultured PBMCs, taken from culture after CMV antigen stimulation. The receptors shown here come from a human donor in good health (CMV status not recorded). Some clones in this sample may be carry-over from other donors' samples.

This clonotype appeared a few times. The chain employs TRBV6-1 and TRBJ2-1; D possibly corresponds to TRBD1 (6 bases). Germline V gives CDR1 MNHNS, CDR2 SASEGT. The CDR3 is 15 residues long. V lost 6 bases and J 7 bases, leaving 19 bases between the germline ends. The CDR3 DNA reads as TGTGCCAGCAGGCGCGCAGGGGCGGCTATGAATGAGCAGTTCTTC. This gives the protein CASRRAGAAMNEQFF.

This clonotype was seen at least ten times. The chain carries TRBV7-2 and TRBJ1-3; TRBD1 matches at 7 bases. Trimming took 6 bases from V and 6 from J; bases not matched to a gene: 8. The CDR3 loop spans 14 amino acids. In germline, CDR1 is SGHTA, CDR2 FQGNSA. CDR3 loop: CASSVLQGLNTIYF. The CDR3 nucleotides read TGTGCCAGCAGTGTCTTACAGGGGTTAAACACCATATATTTT.